Following are 3 T cell receptor beta chains from one sample sequenced in a study of blood T cell repertoires in COVID-19. The data were produced by immunoSEQ multiplex PCR, yet TCRdb's version contains in-frame clones alone and is incomplete. Of 320,000 or so clones detected, over 80% appear once; the ten largest clones hold about 5%. The sample was PBMCs or T cells enriched from blood (not recorded which). The receptors were gathered from a man aged 30 to 39 who had recovered from COVID-19.

The chain links TRBV30 to TRBJ2-7; possibly TRBD2 for D (5 bases). Germline V gene sequence: CDR1 GTSNPN, CDR2 SVGIG (reference sequence). The V gene lost 0 bases and the J gene lost 2 bases, with 8 bases spanning the gap. The CDR3 is 13 amino acids. CDR3 amino acids: CAWSVAAAYEQYF. CDR3 sequence (DNA): TGTGCCTGGAGTGTAGCGGCAGCCTACGAGCAGTACTTC.

The gene calls are TRBV11-1 and TRBJ2-1, with TRBD1 identical over 8 bases. The CDR3 length is 17 residues. Germline V gives CDR1 SGHAT, CDR2 FQDESV (reference sequence). V lost 0 bases and J lost 6; bases outside the gene matches: 10. The CDR3 region has the DNA TGTGCCAGCAGCTTAGCGGGAGCGACAGGGGCATTCAATGAGCAGTTCTTC. Protein product: CASSLAGATGAFNEQFF.

The chain combines TRBV10-3 with TRBJ1-1; D gene ambiguous. The germline V and J ends were trimmed by 8 bases and 5 bases, with 15 bases remaining between them. The germline gives CDR1 ENHRY, CDR2 SYGVKD. The CDR3 spans 13 residues. CDR3: CAILSSGDTEAFF. CDR3 bases: TGTGCCATCTTAAGTTCAGGTGATACTGAAGCTTTCTTT.